A single sample gave rise to the 5 T cell receptor beta chains below, sequenced in a study of blood T cell repertoires in COVID-19. Produced via immunoSEQ multiplex PCR; TCRdb's table is partial and in-frame only. The sample has fewer than 300,000 clones; 80% to 95% are singletons. Sequenced material: PBMCs or T cells enriched from blood (not recorded which). Receptor source: a woman in her twenties or thirties who had recovered from COVID-19.

The chain links TRBV6-1 to TRBJ2-7; 9 bases agree with TRBD2. The ends lost 3 bases at V and 2 bases at J; junction bases unmatched: 2. Germline lookup yields CDR1 MNHNS and CDR2 SASEGT. The CDR3 is 14 residues long. The CDR3 coding sequence is TGTGCCAGCAGTGAGGCTAGCGGGGCCTACGAGCAGTACTTC. The encoded protein is CASSEASGAYEQYF.

With regard to this clone: A much more abundant neighbour one base away suggests this may be a read error. V usage is TRBV29-1 and J usage is TRBJ2-1; the match to TRBD1 covers 7 bases. This CDR3 region has 14 residues. CDR1 and CDR2 (germline): SQVTM, ANQGSEA. The CDR3 is CSVDKGATYNKQFF. The CDR3 DNA follows: TGCAGCGTTGACAAGGGGGCAACCTACAATAAGCAGTTCTTC.

Notes on this clone: At one of its ends the junction is not consistent with the germline gene, which may arise from a read error. The V and J genes are TRBV6-5 and TRBJ1-1; D possibly corresponds to TRBD1 (5 bases). The CDR3 is 14 residues long. Germline CDR1 reads MNHEY; CDR2 reads SVGAGI. The CDR3 protein is CASSDSGTLNEAFF. DNA for the CDR3: TGTGCCAGCAGTGACTCCGGGACTCTTAATGAAGCTTTCTTT.

The CDR3 region is CAWSARISETQYF. CDR3 in DNA: TGTGCCTGGAGTGCTAGGATTTCGGAGACCCAGTACTTC. The chain joins TRBV30 to TRBJ2-5; no definite D call. The CDR3 spans 13 residues. Trimming cost V 1 base and J 5 bases, with 11 bases left between them. Germline V gene sequence: CDR1 GTSNPN, CDR2 SVGIG (reference sequence).

The chain couples TRBV5-6 to TRBJ2-3, with D possibly matching TRBD2 (6 bases). CDR3 size: 16 residues. Germline V gene sequence: CDR1 SGHDT, CDR2 YYEEEE. Trimming took off 1 base at V and 6 bases at J, with 18 bases between the two ends. CDR3 sequence reads: CASSLISVESGDTQYF. In DNA, the CDR3 is TGTGCCAGCAGCTTGATTTCTGTTGAGAGCGGGGATACGCAGTATTTT. Using reference TRBV5-6 and TRBJ2-3 for the parts outside the CDR3, the full variable domain is DAGVTQSPTHLIKTRGQQVTLRCSPKSGHDTVSWYQQALGQGPQFIFQYYEEEERQRGNFPDRFSGHQFPNYSSELNVNALLLGDSALYLCASSLISVESGDTQYFGPGTRLTVL.